This T cell receptor beta chain was profiled in a study of cytomegalovirus exposure and HLA in healthy donors. Study-wide background: HLA-typed donors were the source of roughly 85 million unique TCRs held in an early data release. Notes on the study in general: Usually a TCR sequence was rare, but some public TCRs were found in many donors.

60 Vbeta and 13 Jbeta primers were used in PCR. Methods used by the authors: The authors later counted 65 million to 80 million unique TCR beta chains, around 9.9 million of them shared. TCRdb's table, derived via immunoSEQ multiplex PCR, lists solely in-frame clones and lacks some. V and J calls plus clone size are reproduced from that table; the DNA served to infer D and trimming. The profile shows about 130,000 clones, approximately 84% of them singletons. The table lists this clone with a few counts. Antigen: not known. The V and J ends lost 2 bases and 2 bases respectively, with 16 bases between them. Germline V gene sequence: CDR1 MGHRA, CDR2 YSYEKL. This CDR3 region has 16 residues.

This chain uses TRBV4-1 with TRBJ2-7, with D possibly TRBD1 on 5 matching bases. The specimen was PBMCs. This sequence originates from a man younger than 35 in good health and CMV-seropositive. The CDR3 DNA reads TGCGCCAGCAGCCAATTAGGCAGGGCCCTCACCTACGAGCAGTACTTC. Residues: CASSQLGRALTYEQYF.